This record concerns one T cell receptor (beta chain) sequence. Its antigen is undetermined. This entry comes from a study of response to subunit inactivated influenza vaccine. Study observations and caveats: A suggestion made by the authors is that each seasonal influenza vaccination recruits few new T cells.

MiXCR was run by TCRdb on the RT-PCR reads, yielding one entry per CDR3 protein. The sample shows 650,000 to 800,000 distinct CDR3 sequences, approximately 17% of them seen only once. CDR1 MDHEN and CDR2 SYDVKM come from the germline V gene. The CDR3 is made up of 15 amino acids. V lost 5 bases, J lost 1 base, and 9 bases lay in between. J is TRBJ1-6 and V is TRBV28; no definite D call. The source was PBMCs from blood, collected 4 to 6 days after vaccination. The clonotype was recovered from a man between 50 and 59 years old who received an inactivated influenza vaccine. Written as DNA, the CDR3 is TGTGCCAGCAGTCGACTAGGATCCTATAATTCACCCCTCCACTTT. It yields the protein CASSRLGSYNSPLHF.